In its sample, the clone carrying this TCR beta chain was seen a few times. Its cognate antigen is unknown. These data belong to a study of vaccination and CD4 T cells after COVID-19. The V and J ends lost 5 bases and 2 bases respectively, with 9 bases between them. CDR3 length: 14 amino acids. Germline V lookup: CDR1 LNHDA, CDR2 SQIVND (reference sequence). Treatment denoted: 10-day PBMC culture with coronavirus spike peptide pools or control peptides (ViraFEST assay). At the Johns Hopkins FTIC core, DNA taken from cultured CD4+ T cells was sequenced by way of the Oncomine TCR Beta short-read assay. TCRdb independently ran MiXCR on the PCR reads; one entry per CDR3 protein. The data show about 20,000 distinct CDR3 sequences, about 39% seen once.

This receptor was obtained from a human donor who had recovered from COVID-19. The sequencing sample was made of CD4+ T cells from blood, cultured in vitro. The chain links TRBV19 to TRBJ2-2; D is unresolved. The CDR3 reads CASSSAVNTGELFF. The CDR3 DNA sequence: TGTGCCAGTAGTTCTGCGGTAAACACCGGGGAGCTGTTTTTT.